One and the same sample provided the 4 T cell receptor beta chains below, sequenced in a study of CD8 T cells in ankylosing spondylitis. TCRdb reanalysed the 5' RACE reads using MiXCR and keeps one entry per CDR3 protein. This table holds 30,000 to 45,000 distinct CDR3 sequences, about an eighth found once. Material: synovial fluid, either unsorted or a sorted T cell fraction (not recorded which). The receptors here all came from a male donor with ankylosing spondylitis.

This chain uses TRBV7-6 with TRBJ2-7; TRBD2 is a possible D gene (6 bases). Per germline, CDR1 SGHVS and CDR2 FNYEAQ. The CDR3 is 23 residues long. DNA for the CDR3: TGTGCTCAGCAGAGACTGGGGGGTTTTGAAGTGGCCCTGGGAGGCTGGGGCATGTACGAGCAGTACTTC. Its protein product is CAQQRLGGFEVALGGWGMYEQYF.

CDR3 residues: CASRLASNEQFF. The CDR3 DNA is TGTGCCAGCCGACTAGCGAGCAATGAGCAGTTCTTC. V and J are TRBV27 and TRBJ2-1, with TRBD2 matching 8 bases. This CDR3 spans 12 amino acids. Germline V gene sequence: CDR1 MNHEY, CDR2 SMNVEV (reference sequence). The V and J ends lost 8 bases and 6 bases, in that order; junction bases with no gene match: 3.

This clonotype occurred a few times. The V gene is TRBV11-2, the J gene TRBJ2-7; D is uncertain. Germline-derived CDR1 and CDR2 are SGHAT and FQNNGV. V was clipped by 3 bases and J by 2 bases, with 8 bases between them. The CDR3 loop spans 13 amino acids. The CDR3 reads CASSFGTTYEQYF. As DNA, the CDR3 is TGTGCCAGCAGCTTTGGCACTACCTACGAGCAGTACTTC.

The chain couples TRBV7-2 to TRBJ2-7; D gene unclear. Germline-derived CDR1 and CDR2 are SGHTA and FQGNSA. The CDR3 extends over 11 amino acids. The germline V and J ends were trimmed by 5 bases and 7 bases, with 9 bases remaining between them. CDR3 in amino acids: CASSLKWEQYF. The CDR3 DNA follows: TGTGCCAGCAGCCTAAAGTGGGAGCAGTACTTC.